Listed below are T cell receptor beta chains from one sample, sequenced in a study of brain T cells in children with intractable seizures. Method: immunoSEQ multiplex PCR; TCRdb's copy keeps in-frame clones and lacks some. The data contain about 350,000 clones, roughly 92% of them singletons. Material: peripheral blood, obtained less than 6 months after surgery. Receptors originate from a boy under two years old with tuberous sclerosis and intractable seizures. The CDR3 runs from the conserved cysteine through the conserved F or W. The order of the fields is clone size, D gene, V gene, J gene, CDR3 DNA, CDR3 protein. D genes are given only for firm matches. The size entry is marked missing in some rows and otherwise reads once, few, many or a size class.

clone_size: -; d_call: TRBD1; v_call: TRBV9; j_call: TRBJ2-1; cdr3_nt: TGTGCCAGCAGCGGAACAGGGGGCAATGAGCAGTTCTTC; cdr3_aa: CASSGTGGNEQFF
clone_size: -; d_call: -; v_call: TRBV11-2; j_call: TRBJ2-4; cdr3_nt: TGTGCCAGCAGCTTAATCAAGGGGGGTTGGAACATTCAGTACTTC; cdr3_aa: CASSLIKGGWNIQYF
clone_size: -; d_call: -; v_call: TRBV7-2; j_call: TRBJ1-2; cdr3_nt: TGTGCCAGCAGCTTAGGAATCTGGAGGAAGTACTATGGCTACACCTTC; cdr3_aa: CASSLGIWRKYYGYTF
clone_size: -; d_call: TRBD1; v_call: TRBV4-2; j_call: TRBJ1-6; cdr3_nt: TGTGCCAGCAGCCAAGATAAACAGGGGGCTTCCTATAATTCACCCCTCCACTTT; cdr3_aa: CASSQDKQGASYNSPLHF
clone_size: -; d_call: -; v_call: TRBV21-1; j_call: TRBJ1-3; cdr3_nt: TGTGCCAGCAGCAGGCGGGGCTACTCTGGAAACACCATATATTTT; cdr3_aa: CASSRRGYSGNTIYF
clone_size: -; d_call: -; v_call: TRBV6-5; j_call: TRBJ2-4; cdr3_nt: TGTGCCAGCAGCTGGAGGCAGGCCTTAAACATTCAGTACTTC; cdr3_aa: CASSWRQALNIQYF
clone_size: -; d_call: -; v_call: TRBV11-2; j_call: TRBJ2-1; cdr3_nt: TGTGCCAGCAGCCCCGCACCGGCATGGGTGCATGAGCAGTTCTTC; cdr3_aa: CASSPAPAWVHEQFF
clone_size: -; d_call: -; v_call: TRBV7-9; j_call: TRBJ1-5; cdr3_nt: TGTGCCAGCAGCTGGGACGACAATCAGCCCCAGCATTTT; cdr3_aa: CASSWDDNQPQHF
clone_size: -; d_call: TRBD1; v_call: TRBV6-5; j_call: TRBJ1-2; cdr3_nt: TGTGCCAGCAGGCCGGGACAGCGTTCCTATGGCTACACCTTC; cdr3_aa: CASRPGQRSYGYTF
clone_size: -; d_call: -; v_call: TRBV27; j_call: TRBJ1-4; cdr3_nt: TGTGCCAGCAGTTCCTCCGACAGATTTAATGAAAAACTGTTTTTT; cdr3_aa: CASSSSDRFNEKLFF
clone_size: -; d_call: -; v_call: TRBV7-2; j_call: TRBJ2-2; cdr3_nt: TGTGCCAGCAGCCAACAGGGAAGGCGGCACACCGGGGAGCTGTTTTTT; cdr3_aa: CASSQQGRRHTGELFF
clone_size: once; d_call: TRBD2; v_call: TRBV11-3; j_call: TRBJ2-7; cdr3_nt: TGTGCCAGCAGCTTAGCTAGCGGTAGCTCCTACGAGCAGTACTTC; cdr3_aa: CASSLASGSSYEQYF
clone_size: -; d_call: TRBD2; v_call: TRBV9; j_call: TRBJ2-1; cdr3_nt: TGTGCCAGCAGCGTAGGCCTGACTAGCGGGAGGGCCTATGAGCAGTTCTTC; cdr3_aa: CASSVGLTSGRAYEQFF
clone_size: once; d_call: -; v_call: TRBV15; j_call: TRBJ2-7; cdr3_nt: TGTGCCACCAGCAGAGCGGGCAAACCCTACGAGCAGTACTTC; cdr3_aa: CATSRAGKPYEQYF
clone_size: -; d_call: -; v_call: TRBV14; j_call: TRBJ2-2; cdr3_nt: TGTGCCAGCAGCCCTGTCCTGAACACCGGGGAGCTGTTTTTT; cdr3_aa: CASSPVLNTGELFF
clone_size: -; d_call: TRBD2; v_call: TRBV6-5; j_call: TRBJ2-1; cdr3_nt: TGTGCCAGCAGTTACTGGGCTAGCGGGGGTAATGAGCAGTTCTTC; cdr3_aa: CASSYWASGGNEQFF
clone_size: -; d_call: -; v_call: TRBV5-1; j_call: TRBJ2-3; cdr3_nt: TGCGCCAGCAGCTTGGGACAAGCTCAGGAGGGGAAGCAGTATTTT; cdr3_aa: CASSLGQAQEGKQYF
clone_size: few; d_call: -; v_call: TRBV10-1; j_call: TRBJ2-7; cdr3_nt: TGCGCCAGCAGTGAGTCGGGGGACGGAACCTACGAGCAGTACTTC; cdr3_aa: CASSESGDGTYEQYF
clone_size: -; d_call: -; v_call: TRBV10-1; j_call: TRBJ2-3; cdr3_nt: TGCGCCAGCAGTGAGGGTCTGGGTCTCAGGGATACGCAGTATTTT; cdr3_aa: CASSEGLGLRDTQYF
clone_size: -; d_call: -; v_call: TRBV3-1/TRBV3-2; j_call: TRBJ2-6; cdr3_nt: TGTGCCAGCAGCCAAGAACTGACACCTGGGGCCAACGTCCTGACTTTC; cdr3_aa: CASSQELTPGANVLTF
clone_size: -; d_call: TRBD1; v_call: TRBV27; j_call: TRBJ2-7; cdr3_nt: TGTGCCAGCAGTTTAACGGGACAGACCTACGAGCAGTACTTC; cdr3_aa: CASSLTGQTYEQYF
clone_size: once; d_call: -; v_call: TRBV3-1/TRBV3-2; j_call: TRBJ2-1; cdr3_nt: TGTGCCAGCAGCCAAGATCTTCCTAGCTCATCCTACAATGAGCAGTTCTTC; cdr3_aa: CASSQDLPSSSYNEQFF
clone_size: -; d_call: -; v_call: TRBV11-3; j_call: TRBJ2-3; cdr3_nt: TGTGCCAGCAGCACCAGGGGGGTAGTAGGAGCAGATACGCAGTATTTT; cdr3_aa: CASSTRGVVGADTQYF
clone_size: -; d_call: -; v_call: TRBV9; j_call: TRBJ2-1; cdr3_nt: TGTGCCAGCAGCGTCGGGGGGACAGGTGTTCTCTCCAGCTCCTACAATGAGCAGTTCTTC; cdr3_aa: CASSVGGTGVLSSSYNEQFF
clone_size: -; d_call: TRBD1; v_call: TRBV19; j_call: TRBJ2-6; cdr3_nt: TGTGCCAGTAGGGAGACAGGGTCTGGGGCCAACGTCCTGACTTTC; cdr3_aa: CASRETGSGANVLTF
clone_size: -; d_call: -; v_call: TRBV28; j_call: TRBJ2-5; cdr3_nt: TGTGCCAGCAGTTCGCCCGGCCGGGATAGGGAGACCCAGTACTTC; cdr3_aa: CASSSPGRDRETQYF
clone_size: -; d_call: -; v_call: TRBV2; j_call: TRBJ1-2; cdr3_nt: TGTGCCAGCAGTGGGTACAGATTTTACTATGGCTACACCTTC; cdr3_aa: CASSGYRFYYGYTF
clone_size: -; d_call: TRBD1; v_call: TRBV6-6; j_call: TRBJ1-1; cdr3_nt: TGTGCCAGCAGTTCAAACAGGGGCGGGGGCACTGAAGCTTTCTTT; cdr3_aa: CASSSNRGGGTEAFF
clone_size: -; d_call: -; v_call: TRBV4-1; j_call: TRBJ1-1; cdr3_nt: TGCGCCAGCAGCCGCCGGCAGGGCGAATGGAGCACTGAAGCTTTCTTT; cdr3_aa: CASSRRQGEWSTEAFF
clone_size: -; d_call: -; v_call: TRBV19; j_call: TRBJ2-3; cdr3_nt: TGTGCCAGTAGTACATATCGGACGGGCACAGATACGCAGTATTTT; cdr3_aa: CASSTYRTGTDTQYF
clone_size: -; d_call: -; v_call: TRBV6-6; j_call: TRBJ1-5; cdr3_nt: TGTGCCAGCAGTTACAATAATCCCACAGGACACCAGCCCCAGCATTTT; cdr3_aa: CASSYNNPTGHQPQHF
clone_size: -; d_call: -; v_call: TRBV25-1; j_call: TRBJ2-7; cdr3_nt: TGTGCCAGCAGTGACTCTACAGGGAGGGCCAGCTACGAGCAGTACTTC; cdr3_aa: CASSDSTGRASYEQYF
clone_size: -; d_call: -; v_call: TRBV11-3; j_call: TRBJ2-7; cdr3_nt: TGTGCCAGCAGCTTAGGTTCAGCTAGGCTGTACGAGCAGTACTTC; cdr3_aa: CASSLGSARLYEQYF
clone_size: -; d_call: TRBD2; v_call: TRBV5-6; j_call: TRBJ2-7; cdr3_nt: TGTGCCAGCAGCTTGGGGTCGAGCGGACTAGCATTAGGGCAGTACTTC; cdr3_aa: CASSLGSSGLALGQYF
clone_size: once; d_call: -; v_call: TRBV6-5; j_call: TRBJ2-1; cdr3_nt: TGTGCCAGCAGCCAACGGGCGGGAAATCACAATGAGCAGTTCTTC; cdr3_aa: CASSQRAGNHNEQFF
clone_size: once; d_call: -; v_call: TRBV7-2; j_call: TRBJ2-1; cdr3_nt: TGTGCCAGCAGTCAGAGGCCCAGGGGAGTAAAGGTCTACAATGAGCAGTTCTTC; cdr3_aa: CASSQRPRGVKVYNEQFF
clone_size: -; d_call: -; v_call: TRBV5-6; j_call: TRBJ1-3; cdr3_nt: TGTGCCAGCAGCTTGGCCAGTGGAAACACCATATATTTT; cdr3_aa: CASSLASGNTIYF
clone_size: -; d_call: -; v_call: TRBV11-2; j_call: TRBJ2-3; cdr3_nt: TGTGCCAGCAGCCCAGTCCCCGCAGATACGCAGTATTTT; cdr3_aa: CASSPVPADTQYF
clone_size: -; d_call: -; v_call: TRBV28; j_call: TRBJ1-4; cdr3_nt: TGTGCCAGCAGTCGCGGGTCTCCTCATAATGAAAAACTGTTTTTT; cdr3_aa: CASSRGSPHNEKLFF
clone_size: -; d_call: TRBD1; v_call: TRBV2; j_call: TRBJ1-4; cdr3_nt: TGTGCCAGCAGTGAACTGGACAGGTCTAATGAAAAACTGTTTTTT; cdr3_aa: CASSELDRSNEKLFF
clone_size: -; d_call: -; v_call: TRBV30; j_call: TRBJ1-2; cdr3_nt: TGTGCCGGGGTGAATGGCTACACCTTC; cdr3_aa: CAGVNGYTF
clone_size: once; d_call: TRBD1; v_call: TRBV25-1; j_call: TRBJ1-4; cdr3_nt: TGTGCCAGCAGCCTGAGGGGACAGGGAGGTTCGGAAAAACTGTTTTTT; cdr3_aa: CASSLRGQGGSEKLFF
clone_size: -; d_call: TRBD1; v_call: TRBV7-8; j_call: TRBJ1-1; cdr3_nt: TGTGCCAGCAGCCCGCTAAAGGGGGCGAGGAGATCGGGCACTGAAGCTTTCTTT; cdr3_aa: CASSPLKGARRSGTEAFF
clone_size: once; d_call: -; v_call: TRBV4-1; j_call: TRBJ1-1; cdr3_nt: TGCGCCAGCAGGACCCAGGCAGACATGAACACTGAAGCTTTCTTT; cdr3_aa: CASRTQADMNTEAFF
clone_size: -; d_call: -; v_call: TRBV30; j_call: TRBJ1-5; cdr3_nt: TGTGCCTGGAGTGGAGGGAACCTCAATCAGCCCCAGCATTTT; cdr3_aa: CAWSGGNLNQPQHF
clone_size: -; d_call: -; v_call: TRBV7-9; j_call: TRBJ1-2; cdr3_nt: TGTGCCAGCAGCTTGGCTGTAGGGAACTATGGCTACACCTTC; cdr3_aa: CASSLAVGNYGYTF
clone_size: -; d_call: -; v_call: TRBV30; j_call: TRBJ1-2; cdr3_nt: TGTGCCTGGAGACAGGTCTATGGCTACACCTTC; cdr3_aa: CAWRQVYGYTF
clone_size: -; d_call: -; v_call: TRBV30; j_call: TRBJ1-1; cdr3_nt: TGTGCCTGGTCGCACCTCACTGAAGCTTTCTTT; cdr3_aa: CAWSHLTEAFF
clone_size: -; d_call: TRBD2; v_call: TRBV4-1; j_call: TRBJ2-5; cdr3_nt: TGCGCCAGCAGCCAAGGGACTAGCGGGAGTGAGACCCAGTACTTC; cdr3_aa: CASSQGTSGSETQYF
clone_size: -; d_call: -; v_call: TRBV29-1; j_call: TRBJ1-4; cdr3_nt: TGCAGCGTTGGCGCAGCAACTAATGAAAAACTGTTTTTT; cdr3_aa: CSVGAATNEKLFF